This T cell receptor (beta chain) is from a study of CD8+CD57+ T cells in acquired aplastic anemia (dated by TCRdb to the late 2010s). Notes on the research overall: DNA extracted from sorted CD4+ and CD8+ cells had a mean of roughly 3.4 ug, with a range of 0.2 to 27.4 ug. Mean read counts for healthy donor samples were around 10 million for CD4+ cells and fewer than 12 million for CD8+ cells.

TCR repertoires of sorted CD4+ and CD8+ blood T cells from severe aplastic anemia patients and healthy subjects were deep-sequenced in the study. Ficoll-Paque density gradient centrifugation was used to isolate peripheral blood mononuclear cells. Before DNA extraction, CD4+ and CD8+ T cells were sorted by FACS or by magnetic beads. Profiling of TCR beta VDJ combinations and CDR3 sequences used genomic DNA as the template. TCR repertoire sequencing was run on an Illumina HiSeq 2000. On the study's bioinformatics: TRBV/TRBJ rearrangement plots, CDR3 size and DJ length profiles, and Simpson's diversity index were used to assess repertoires. The most abundant DNA sequence in the deep sequencing data was taken as the immunodominant clone. CDR3 amino acid sequences were screened for sharing across subjects and were compared with published repertoires and the VDJdb database. TCRdb cleaned the public reads at Q25 with fastp, built clones with MiXCR and kept in-frame beta chains. Entries that share a CDR3 protein sequence are merged under the most common genes and DNA. For this entry, the V and J calls and clone size follow TCRdb and not the study's own pipeline. For this sample the table gives tens of thousands of distinct CDR3 sequences, of which about half were detected only once. Around 63% of the sample is taken by the ten largest.

About this clonotype itself: Its cognate antigen has yet to be identified. No much larger clonotype is one base removed from it; base qualities were not supplied.

What the work shows at the level of the full study, not this receptor alone: Roughly 29 CD8+ CDR3 sequences were found in both patients and controls but appeared to be highly expressed in patients and within the immunodominant clones of the patients. CD8+ Simpson's diversity did not differ significantly between patients and healthy controls (P=0.060).

The receptor's source is a human donor in good health, serving as a control. The sample was sorted CD4+, CD8+, or CD8+CD57+ T cells (not recorded which) from PBMCs.

The DNA sequence is TGTGCCAGCAGTCAAAACACTGAAGCTTTCTTT. This yields the protein CASSQNTEAFF. The sequence joins TRBV12-3 or TRBV12-4 to TRBJ1-1, with the D gene not confidently named. The CDR3 numbers 11 residues from cysteine through phenylalanine. The entry retains the CDR3 DNA only, 33 bases that are in frame from base 1. V loses 5 bases of germline sequence and J loses 2 bases, and the interval between the two ends is 3 bases.